This is a list of T cell receptor beta chains from one sample in a study of blood T cell repertoires in COVID-19. Clones were sequenced by immunoSEQ multiplex PCR, and TCRdb holds only the in-frame ones, with some missing. The sample yields 380,000 or so clones, about 80% seen once. The sample taken for sequencing was peripheral blood. The receptors derive from a human donor with acute or convalescent COVID-19. The donor label of this sample is uncertain. Both conserved end residues are part of each CDR3. D genes are given only for firm matches. Clone sizes are given selectively: once, few, many, or a class where the clone is expanded.

J gene,V gene,D gene,clone size,CDR3 protein,CDR3 DNA
TRBJ1-2,TRBV5-1,NA,NA,CASSLDSSNYGYTF,TGCGCCAGCAGCCTAGACTCCTCTAACTATGGCTACACCTTC
TRBJ1-1,TRBV19,TRBD1,NA,CASSFGTGRGGTEAFF,TGTGCCAGTAGTTTCGGGACAGGGCGGGGTGGCACTGAAGCTTTCTTT
TRBJ1-2,TRBV7-9,NA,NA,CASSSPSYGYTF,TGTGCCAGCAGCTCCCCGTCGTATGGCTACACCTTC
TRBJ2-7,TRBV6-5,TRBD1,NA,CASRDSSYEQYF,TGTGCCAGCCGGGACAGTTCCTACGAGCAGTACTTC
TRBJ1-4,TRBV19,NA,NA,CASSLRGEKLFF,TGTGCCAGTAGCCTAAGGGGGGAAAAACTGTTTTTT
TRBJ2-3,TRBV5-4,TRBD2,NA,CASSIGGGAFTDTQYF,TGTGCCAGCAGTATTGGCGGGGGGGCCTTCACAGATACGCAGTATTTT
TRBJ1-2,TRBV4-1,TRBD1,few,CASSQGDRRFYGYTF,TGCGCCAGCAGCCAAGGGGACAGGAGATTCTATGGCTACACCTTC
TRBJ1-1,TRBV12-3/TRBV12-4,NA,NA,CASSLAGGTEAFF,TGTGCCAGCAGTTTAGCGGGGGGCACTGAAGCTTTCTTT
TRBJ2-5,TRBV27,NA,NA,CASSLSDSRLETQYF,TGTGCCAGCAGTTTATCGGACTCCCGTTTAGAGACCCAGTACTTC
TRBJ2-2,TRBV30,TRBD1,NA,CAWSVHRLAGGLPGTGELFF,TGTGCCTGGAGTGTACATCGTTTGGCAGGGGGCCTTCCGGGCACCGGGGAGCTGTTTTTT
TRBJ2-7,TRBV30,NA,NA,CASTGNYEQYF,TGTGCCTCCACCGGGAACTACGAGCAGTACTTC
TRBJ1-4,TRBV30,NA,NA,CAWSHMGRYNEKLFF,TGTGCCTGGAGTCATATGGGGCGATATAATGAAAAACTGTTTTTT
TRBJ1-6,TRBV7-9,TRBD1,NA,CASSSSTGNSPLHF,TGTGCCAGCAGCTCATCGACAGGGAATTCACCCCTCCACTTT
TRBJ1-2,TRBV6-5,TRBD1,NA,CASSRTGDGYTF,TGTGCCAGCAGTCGGACAGGGGATGGCTACACCTTC
TRBJ1-2,TRBV6-4,TRBD1,NA,CASNQGQYNYGYTF,TGTGCCAGCAACCAGGGACAGTATAACTATGGCTACACCTTC
TRBJ1-1,TRBV10-1,TRBD1,NA,CASNNRGGTEAFF,TGCGCCAGCAACAACAGGGGTGGAACTGAAGCTTTCTTT
TRBJ1-4,TRBV2,NA,NA,CASSPGRGSNEKLFF,TGTGCCAGCAGCCCCGGGAGGGGGTCTAATGAAAAACTGTTTTTT
TRBJ1-2,TRBV5-4,TRBD1,NA,CASSDGTAIYGYTF,TGTGCCAGCAGCGACGGGACAGCGATATATGGCTACACCTTC
TRBJ2-5,TRBV5-1,TRBD1,NA,CASSFPGQKETQYF,TGCGCCAGCAGCTTTCCGGGACAGAAAGAGACCCAGTACTTC
TRBJ2-1,TRBV10-2,TRBD2,few,CASSEHTSGSNHEQFF,TGCGCCAGCAGTGAGCATACTAGCGGGAGTAACCATGAGCAGTTCTTC
TRBJ2-1,TRBV2,NA,NA,CASSEGVAAYNEQFF,TGTGCCAGCAGTGAAGGGGTAGCGGCTTACAATGAGCAGTTCTTC
TRBJ1-3,TRBV10-1,NA,once,CASSRTRSGNTIYF,TGCGCCAGCTCGCGGACTCGATCTGGAAACACCATATATTTT
TRBJ1-6,TRBV2,TRBD1,NA,CASSEETGDNSPLHF,TGTGCCAGCAGTGAAGAGACAGGGGATAATTCACCCCTCCACTTT
TRBJ2-2,TRBV27,NA,NA,CASSLGRTTLTGELFF,TGTGCCAGCAGCCTGGGACGGACTACTCTCACCGGGGAGCTGTTTTTT
TRBJ2-7,TRBV27,NA,NA,CASSLALAGWDEQYF,TGTGCCAGCAGTTTAGCGCTAGCCGGGTGGGATGAGCAGTACTTC
TRBJ1-4,TRBV7-9,NA,NA,CASSWSGSTNEKLFF,TGTGCCAGCAGCTGGAGCGGTTCAACTAATGAAAAACTGTTTTTT
TRBJ2-2,TRBV14,NA,NA,CASSQVTYGELFF,TGTGCCAGCAGCCAAGTAACTTACGGGGAGCTGTTTTTT
TRBJ1-6,TRBV5-1,TRBD1,NA,CASSQTPGGVNNSPLHF,TGCGCCAGCAGCCAGACTCCAGGGGGCGTTAATAATTCACCCCTCCACTTT
TRBJ1-4,TRBV28,NA,NA,CASGNRQDEKLFF,TGTGCCAGTGGAAACAGGCAGGATGAAAAACTGTTTTTT
TRBJ1-4,TRBV2,TRBD1,NA,CASGRDRGEKLFF,TGTGCCAGTGGTCGGGACAGGGGAGAAAAACTGTTTTTT
TRBJ2-7,TRBV12-3/TRBV12-4,NA,few,CASRRDTYEQYF,TGTGCCAGCAGAAGGGACACCTACGAGCAGTACTTC
TRBJ1-5,TRBV10-1,NA,NA,CASRERETDQPQHF,TGCGCCAGCAGGGAGAGGGAGACGGATCAGCCCCAGCATTTT
TRBJ1-6,TRBV5-1,TRBD1,once,CASSPRAGGSYNSPLHF,TGCGCCAGCAGCCCTCGGGCAGGGGGTTCCTATAATTCACCCCTCCACTTT
TRBJ1-1,TRBV5-1,TRBD1,NA,CASSSGDRGPVEAFF,TGCGCCAGCAGCTCGGGTGACAGGGGGCCGGTCGAAGCTTTCTTT
TRBJ1-1,TRBV18,NA,NA,CASSQDHTEAFF,TGTGCCAGCTCCCAGGATCACACTGAAGCTTTCTTT
TRBJ1-2,TRBV23-1,TRBD1,NA,CASSQDPRDRGPPYGYTF,TGCGCCAGCAGTCAAGACCCCCGGGACAGGGGGCCCCCCTATGGCTACACCTTC
TRBJ1-2,TRBV29-1,NA,NA,CSCPPEGTYGYTF,TGCAGCTGCCCCCCGGAGGGTACCTATGGCTACACCTTC
TRBJ1-1,TRBV4-1,NA,NA,CASSQPITLSTEAFF,TGCGCCAGCAGCCAGCCCATAACACTATCCACTGAAGCTTTCTTT
TRBJ2-3,TRBV15,TRBD2,few,CATSRPGTSVTDTQYF,TGTGCCACCAGCAGACCCGGGACTAGCGTTACAGATACGCAGTATTTT
TRBJ2-3,TRBV6-2/TRBV6-3,NA,NA,CASSYSRVGDTQYF,TGTGCCAGCAGTTACTCGAGGGTCGGAGATACGCAGTATTTT
TRBJ1-2,TRBV30,NA,NA,CAWTDRITNYGYTF,TGTGCCTGGACCGACAGAATTACTAACTATGGCTACACCTTC
TRBJ1-1,TRBV27,NA,NA,CASSPGGGARRAFF,TGTGCCAGCAGCCCCGGGGGGGGCGCCCGAAGAGCTTTCTTT
TRBJ1-6,TRBV7-2,NA,few,CASSLSGKQGYNSPLHF,TGTGCCAGCAGCTTAAGCGGAAAACAGGGATATAATTCACCCCTCCACTTT
TRBJ1-1,TRBV4-1,NA,NA,CASSPTETEAFF,TGCGCCAGCAGCCCGACAGAAACTGAAGCTTTCTTT
TRBJ1-1,TRBV6-5,TRBD1,NA,CASNRPGQGNTEAFF,TGTGCCAGCAATCGGCCGGGACAGGGGAACACTGAAGCTTTCTTT
TRBJ1-1,TRBV7-2,NA,NA,CASSRQGITEAFF,TGTGCCAGCAGCCGCCAGGGGATCACTGAAGCTTTCTTT
TRBJ2-5,TRBV7-2,NA,NA,CATAEANNLQETQYF,TGTGCCACCGCCGAGGCAAACAATCTCCAAGAGACCCAGTACTTC
TRBJ1-3,TRBV20-1,NA,NA,CGGVAGNTIYF,TGCGGTGGAGTGGCTGGAAACACCATATATTTT
TRBJ2-3,TRBV7-6,TRBD2,few,CASSMLSGGHTDTQYF,TGTGCCAGCAGCATGCTGAGCGGGGGCCACACAGATACGCAGTATTTT
TRBJ2-7,TRBV7-9,NA,NA,CASSLAHVRASSYEQYF,TGTGCCAGCAGCTTAGCTCATGTCAGGGCTTCTTCCTACGAGCAGTACTTC
TRBJ2-3,TRBV7-2,TRBD2,NA,CASSLDALAASTDTQYF,TGTGCCAGCAGCTTAGACGCGCTAGCGGCGAGCACAGATACGCAGTATTTT
TRBJ2-3,TRBV6-5,NA,NA,CASRKTGHRTDTQYF,TGTGCCAGCAGGAAGACGGGACACCGCACAGATACGCAGTATTTT
TRBJ1-6,TRBV4-1,NA,NA,CASSQDGQRNSPLHF,TGCGCCAGCAGCCAAGATGGACAGCGGAATTCACCCCTCCACTTT
TRBJ2-2,TRBV6-6,NA,NA,CASRTGTQNTGELFF,TGTGCCAGCAGAACCGGGACTCAGAACACCGGGGAGCTGTTTTTT
TRBJ2-2,TRBV10-1,TRBD1,NA,CASSLTGGTGELFF,TGCGCCAGCAGTTTGACAGGGGGGACCGGGGAGCTGTTTTTT
TRBJ1-2,TRBV5-4,TRBD1,few,CASSRPGQGHGYTF,TGTGCCAGCAGTCGCCCGGGACAGGGACATGGCTACACCTTC
TRBJ2-1,TRBV7-9,NA,once,CASSPRGFRNEQFF,TGTGCCAGCAGCCCCCGCGGGTTTCGGAATGAGCAGTTCTTC